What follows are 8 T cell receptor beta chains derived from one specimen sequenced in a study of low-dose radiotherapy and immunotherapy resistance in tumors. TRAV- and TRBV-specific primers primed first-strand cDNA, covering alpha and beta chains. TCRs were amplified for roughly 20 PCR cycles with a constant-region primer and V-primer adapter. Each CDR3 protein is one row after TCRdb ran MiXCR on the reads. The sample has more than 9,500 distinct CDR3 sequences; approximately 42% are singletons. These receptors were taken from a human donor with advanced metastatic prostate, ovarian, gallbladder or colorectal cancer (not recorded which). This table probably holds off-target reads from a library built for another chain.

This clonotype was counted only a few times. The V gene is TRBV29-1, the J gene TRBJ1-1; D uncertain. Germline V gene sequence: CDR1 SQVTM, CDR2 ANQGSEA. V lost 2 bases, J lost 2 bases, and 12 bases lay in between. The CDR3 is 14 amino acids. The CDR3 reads CSVEIGPLNTEAFF. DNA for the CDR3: TGCAGCGTTGAAATAGGTCCCTTAAACACTGAAGCTTTCTTT.

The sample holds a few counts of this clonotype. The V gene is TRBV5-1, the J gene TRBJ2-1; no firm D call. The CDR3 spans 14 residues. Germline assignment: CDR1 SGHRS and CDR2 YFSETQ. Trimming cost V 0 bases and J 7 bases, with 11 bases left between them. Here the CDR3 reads CASSLGARSNEQFF. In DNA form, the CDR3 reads TGCGCCAGCAGCTTGGGCGCCAGGAGTAATGAGCAGTTCTTC. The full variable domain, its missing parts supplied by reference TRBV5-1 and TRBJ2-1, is KAGVTQTPRYLIKTRGQQVTLSCSPISGHRSVSWYQQTPGQGLQFLFEYFSETQRNKGNFPGRFSGRQFSNSRSEMNVSTLELGDSALYLCASSLGARSNEQFFGPGTRLTVL.

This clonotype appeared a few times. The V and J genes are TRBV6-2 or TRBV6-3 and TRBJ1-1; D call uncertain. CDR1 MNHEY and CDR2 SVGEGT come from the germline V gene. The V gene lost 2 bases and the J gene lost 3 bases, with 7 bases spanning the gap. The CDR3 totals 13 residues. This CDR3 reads CASSYMRDTEAFF. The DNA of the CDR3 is TGTGCCAGCAGTTACATGAGGGACACTGAAGCTTTCTTT.

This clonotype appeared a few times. CDR3 DNA sequence: TGCGCCAGCAGCTTGGATGCCCCGCAGGGACTTAACTATGGCTACACCTTC. Its translation: CASSLDAPQGLNYGYTF. J is TRBJ1-2 and V is TRBV5-1, with a tentative D call TRBD1 (5 bases). The CDR3 runs to 17 residues. Trimming removed 0 bases at V and 1 base at J, with 16 bases between. Looked up from germline, CDR1 is SGHRS and CDR2 is YFSETQ.

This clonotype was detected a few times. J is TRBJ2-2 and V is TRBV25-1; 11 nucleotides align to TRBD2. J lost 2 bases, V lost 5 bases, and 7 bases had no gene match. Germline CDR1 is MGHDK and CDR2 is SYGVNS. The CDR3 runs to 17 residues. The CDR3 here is CASSTGTSGLNTGELFF. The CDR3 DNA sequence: TGTGCCAGCAGTACGGGGACTAGCGGCCTTAACACCGGGGAGCTGTTTTTT.

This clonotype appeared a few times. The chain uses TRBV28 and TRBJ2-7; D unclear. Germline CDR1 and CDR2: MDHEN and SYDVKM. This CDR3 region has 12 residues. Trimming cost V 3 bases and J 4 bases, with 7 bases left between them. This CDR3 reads CASSLSEYEQYF. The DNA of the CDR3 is TGTGCCAGCAGTTTGTCGGAGTACGAGCAGTACTTC.

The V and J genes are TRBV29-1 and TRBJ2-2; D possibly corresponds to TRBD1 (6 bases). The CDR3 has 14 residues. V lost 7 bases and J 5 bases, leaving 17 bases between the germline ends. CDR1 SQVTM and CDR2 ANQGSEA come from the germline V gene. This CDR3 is CSASGHPGTGELFF. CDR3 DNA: TGCAGCGCCTCGGGACACCCGGGGACCGGGGAGCTGTTTTTT.

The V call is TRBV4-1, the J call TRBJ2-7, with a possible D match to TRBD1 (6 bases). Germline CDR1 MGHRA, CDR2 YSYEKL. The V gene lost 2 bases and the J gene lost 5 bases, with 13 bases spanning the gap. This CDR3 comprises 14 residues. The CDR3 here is CASSQLQGQDEQYF. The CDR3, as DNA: TGCGCCAGCAGCCAATTGCAGGGGCAGGACGAGCAGTACTTC.